Below, one TCR beta chain is given with its context. The sample originates from a study of CD8+ T cells in alopecia areata. The germline CDR1 and CDR2 sequences are LNHNV and YYDKDF (reference sequence). The CDR3 extends over 15 amino acids. The ends were cut back, 0 bases at V and 0 bases at J, with 8 bases in the middle. cDNA prepared by RNA extraction and subsequent reverse transcription served as the template for sequencing. The table came from immunoSEQ multiplex PCR; TCRdb's copy has only in-frame clones and leaves some out. The repertoire holds 100,000 to 150,000 clones, with approximately 49% as singletons. Lesional scalp punch biopsies and peripheral blood came from alopecia areata patients.

The gene calls are TRBV15 and TRBJ1-1; D gene uncertain. The sequencing used CD8+ T cells sorted from blood, collected at week 0. This TCR came from a human donor with alopecia areata. The CDR3 DNA follows: TGTGCCACCAGCAGAGAGCCAGACATGAACACTGAAGCTTTCTTT. It yields the protein CATSREPDMNTEAFF.